Here is one T cell receptor (beta chain) with its context. The antigen is undetermined. The length of the CDR3 is 14 residues. V was trimmed by 6 bases and J by 0 bases, leaving 11 bases between them. Germline lookup yields CDR1 SNHLY and CDR2 FYNNEI. The entirety of the isolated RNA underwent reverse transcription, so expressed TCRB transcripts were sequenced. TCRdb's copy holds only in-frame clones and misses some; the assay was immunoSEQ multiplex PCR. This repertoire shows over 300,000 clones, 8% found once; its top ten account for 0.44%. This record belongs to a study of beta chain features in type 1 diabetes. Study overall: Sorted cells from all samples, numbering over 85,000,000, were examined.

Overall study results and limits: Fewer insertions but more deletions were seen at VDJ junctions in type 1 diabetes patients. TCRB CDR3 length was moderately but significantly reduced in all four CD4+ subsets of Type 1 diabetes patients.

Specimen: central memory CD4+ T cells from blood. The genes are TRBV2 and TRBJ1-1; possibly TRBD1 for D (5 bases). The source of this sequence is a woman younger than 35 in good health. CDR3 sequence reads: CASSAGTLNTEAFF. The CDR3 DNA reads TGTGCCAGCAGCGCCGGGACCCTGAACACTGAAGCTTTCTTT. The whole variable domain, filled in from reference TRBV2 and TRBJ1-1, reads EPEVTQTPSHQVTQMGQEVILRCVPISNHLYFYWYRQILGQKVEFLVSFYNNEISEKSEIFDDQFSVERPDGSNFTLKIRSTKLEDSAMYFCASSAGTLNTEAFFGQGTRLTVV.